This TCR beta chain was identified during a study of blood T cell repertoires in COVID-19. Study summary: Some COVID-19 samples were acute and others convalescent; all came from the United States, Italy and Spain. PBMCs, B-cell-depleted T cells, or T cells were the source of the cDNA or gDNA that made up the material.

V was clipped by 1 base and J by 3 bases; unmatched bases: 2. The CDR3 loop spans 16 amino acids. Per the germline V gene, CDR1 is MNHNS and CDR2 is SASEGT. TCRdb's copy holds only in-frame clones and misses some; the assay was immunoSEQ multiplex PCR. The data show over 40,000 clones, around 92% seen once. The sequenced sample was peripheral blood. J is TRBJ1-4 and V is TRBV6-1; 10 bases align to TRBD1. This clonotype was obtained from a human donor in a cohort sampled during active COVID-19. The CDR3 coding sequence is TGTGCCAGCAGTGAAGGGACAGGGGGGGCTAATGAAAAACTGTTTTTT. The encoded protein is CASSEGTGGANEKLFF.